These 6 T cell receptor beta chains share one sample of origin, sequenced in a study of blood T cell repertoires in COVID-19. Only in-frame clones appear in the TCRdb table, and some are missing; sequencing was by immunoSEQ multiplex PCR. Of about 360,000 clones detected, more than 70% appear once; the ten largest clones hold 1.9%. Sequenced input: PBMCs or T cells enriched from blood (not recorded which). All receptors derive from a man in his forties in a cohort exposed to, infected with or recovered from COVID-19 (not recorded which).

V usage is TRBV7-2 and J usage is TRBJ2-1, with a possible D match to TRBD2 (6 bases). Germline V gives CDR1 SGHTA, CDR2 FQGNSA. V gave up 4 bases and J gave up 2 bases, with 9 bases separating them. The CDR3 has 14 amino acids. CDR3 protein: CASSSGTPYNEQFF. CDR3 nucleotides: TGTGCCAGCAGCTCCGGGACTCCCTACAATGAGCAGTTCTTC.

The chain uses TRBV10-2 and TRBJ1-6, with TRBD1 matching over 8 bases. Germline values: CDR1 WSHSY, CDR2 SAAADI. Trimming at V came to 7 bases and at J to 7 bases, leaving 6 bases not matched to a gene. The CDR3 covers 14 residues. CDR3 DNA: TGCGCCAGCAAGATTCGGACAGGGAATTCACCCCTCCACTTT. Its protein product is CASKIRTGNSPLHF.

For the CDR3, the DNA is TGTGCCACCAGCAGTCGCGGTAGCGGGAGGCGGAATGAGCAGTTCTTC. Translating gives CATSSRGSGRRNEQFF. The chain combines TRBV15 with TRBJ2-1, with 10 positions matching TRBD2. The ends lost 3 bases at V and 7 bases at J; junction bases unmatched: 9. Germline V gene sequence: CDR1 LNHNV, CDR2 YYDKDF (reference sequence). This CDR3 is built from 16 residues.

This clone was seen just once. The rearrangement joins TRBV7-8 to TRBJ2-1; TRBD1 agrees at 7 bases. CDR3 length equals 15 residues. Germline CDR1 is SGHVS and CDR2 is FQNEAQ. After removal of 2 bases from V and 0 bases from J, the junction contained 1 base not matched to a gene. The CDR3 is CASSLRGHSYNEQFF. The DNA of the CDR3 is TGTGCCAGCAGCTTAAGGGGGCACTCCTACAATGAGCAGTTCTTC.

V gene TRBV7-6 combines with J gene TRBJ1-2; maybe TRBD1 (5 bases). V was pared by 5 bases and J by 2 bases, with 21 bases between. The CDR3 consists of 17 residues. Germline lookup yields CDR1 SGHVS and CDR2 FNYEAQ. In nucleotides, the CDR3 is TGTGCCAGCAGCCATACTCCCAGGGAGGGTAAAAACTATGGCTACACCTTC. Its translation is CASSHTPREGKNYGYTF.

The chain carries TRBV18 and TRBJ2-7; 11 bases match TRBD2. This CDR3 has 16 amino acids. Germline V CDR1 and CDR2: KGHSH, LQKENI. Germline trimming cut 5 bases from V and 5 bases from J; bases unmatched to any gene: 11. This CDR3 is CASSGTTSGRPHEQYF. CDR3 DNA: TGTGCCAGCTCAGGAACAACTAGCGGGAGACCCCACGAGCAGTACTTC. Supplemented by reference TRBV18 and TRBJ2-7, the full variable domain reads NAGVMQNPRHLVRRRGQEARLRCSPMKGHSHVYWYRQLPEEGLKFMVYLQKENIIDESGMPKERFSAEFPKEGPSILRIQQVVRGDSAAYFCASSGTTSGRPHEQYFGPGTRLTVT.